The clone carrying this TCR beta chain was detected ten times or more. Germline V gives CDR1 GTSNPN, CDR2 SVGIG (reference sequence). The CDR3 spans 13 residues. Trimming removed 4 bases at V and 0 bases at J, with 9 bases between. TCRdb re-analysed the 5' RACE reads in MiXCR, keeping a single row per CDR3 protein. This sample yields around 63,000 distinct CDR3 sequences, of which 15% to 20% are seen a single time; approximately 4.8% belongs to the top ten. This record comes from a study of T cells of healthy individuals. This clonotype was obtained from a human donor in good health. J is TRBJ1-1 and V is TRBV30; D ambiguous. The CDR3 protein is CAWIPFMNTEAFF. The CDR3 region has the DNA TGTGCCTGGATCCCCTTTATGAACACTGAAGCTTTCTTT.